This T cell receptor beta chain was observed in a study of blood T cell repertoires in COVID-19. Looking at the study overall: Collection of acute and convalescent COVID-19 samples took place in the United States, Italy and Spain. T cells, B-cell-depleted T cells, or PBMCs provided the cDNA or gDNA that served as material.

This clone was counted a single time. Authors' processing steps: The assay estimated nucleated cells by amplifying reference gene primers. Clones were sequenced by immunoSEQ multiplex PCR, and TCRdb holds only the in-frame ones, with some missing. The V and J calls and clone size come from that table; D and trimming were worked out from the DNA. The profile shows about 64,000 clones, around 80% of them singletons. J gave up 8 bases and V 5 bases, and 5 bases lay outside the gene matches. The length of the CDR3 is 12 residues. CDR1 is SEHNR, CDR2 FQNEAQ, per germline (reference sequence). Sample: peripheral blood. The chain has TRBV7-9 and TRBJ1-2, with 7 bases identical to TRBD1. The TCR comes from a woman aged 60-70 years with acute or convalescent COVID-19. For the CDR3, the DNA is TGTGCCAGCAGCCGACAGGGCTTCGGCTACACCTTC. Translated, it gives CASSRQGFGYTF. Full variable domain (outside the CDR3, taken from reference TRBV7-9 and TRBJ1-2): DTGVSQNPRHKITKRGQNVTFRCDPISEHNRLYWYRQTLGQGPEFLTYFQNEAQLEKSRLLSDRFSAERPKGSFSTLEIQRTEQGDSAMYLCASSRQGFGYTFGSGTRLTVV.